A selection of T cell receptor beta chains follows, all from one sample in a study of early T cells in non-severe SARS-CoV-2 infection. One entry per CDR3 protein results from TCRdb running MiXCR on the 5' RACE reads. There are about 64,000 distinct CDR3 sequences in the sample; more than 15% occur only once, and more than 7.5% lies in the top ten. The material was whole blood, obtained at baseline. Receptors originate from an adult who was a healthcare worker with PCR-confirmed SARS-CoV-2 infection or an uninfected control (not recorded which). Both conserved end residues are part of each CDR3. Fields, in order: clone size, J gene, V gene, D gene, CDR3 protein, CDR3 DNA. A D gene is named only where the DNA matches it firmly. Size is stated for part of the rows, as once, few or many counts, or as a class when the clone is expanded.

abundance: few
j_gene: TRBJ1-2
v_gene: TRBV25-1
d_gene: TRBD1
CDR3aa: CASSEYSTRPGGYGYTF
CDR3nt: TGTGCCAGCAGTGAATATTCCACTCGCCCAGGGGGCTATGGCTACACCTTC

abundance: NA
j_gene: TRBJ2-7
v_gene: TRBV6-2/TRBV6-3
d_gene: NA
CDR3aa: CASSYPDFSYEQYF
CDR3nt: TGTGCCAGCAGTTACCCGGACTTCTCCTACGAGCAGTACTTC

abundance: NA
j_gene: TRBJ1-1
v_gene: TRBV9
d_gene: NA
CDR3aa: CASSQHREMNTEAFF
CDR3nt: TGTGCCAGCAGTCAGCACAGGGAAATGAACACTGAAGCTTTCTTT

abundance: many
j_gene: TRBJ2-7
v_gene: TRBV19
d_gene: NA
CDR3aa: CASSRGGNSYEQYF
CDR3nt: TGTGCCAGTAGTAGGGGCGGGAACTCCTACGAGCAGTACTTC

abundance: few
j_gene: TRBJ2-1
v_gene: TRBV11-2
d_gene: NA
CDR3aa: CASSLSPGRQFF
CDR3nt: TGTGCCAGCAGCTTATCGCCCGGGAGACAGTTCTTC

abundance: NA
j_gene: TRBJ1-1
v_gene: TRBV6-6
d_gene: NA
CDR3aa: CASKGGGTEAFF
CDR3nt: TGTGCCAGCAAGGGGGGAGGCACTGAAGCTTTCTTT

abundance: few
j_gene: TRBJ2-3
v_gene: TRBV20-1
d_gene: NA
CDR3aa: CSASNHLATQYF
CDR3nt: TGCAGTGCTTCCAATCATCTAGCGACGCAGTATTTT

abundance: few
j_gene: TRBJ1-2
v_gene: TRBV5-5
d_gene: NA
CDR3aa: CASSWDTSRSNYGYTF
CDR3nt: TGTGCCAGCAGCTGGGATACGAGCAGGTCTAACTATGGCTACACCTTC

abundance: NA
j_gene: TRBJ2-7
v_gene: TRBV10-2
d_gene: TRBD2
CDR3aa: CASSETSGGISSYEQYF
CDR3nt: TGCGCCAGCAGTGAAACTAGCGGGGGCATCAGCTCCTACGAGCAGTACTTC

abundance: NA
j_gene: TRBJ2-2
v_gene: TRBV10-1
d_gene: NA
CDR3aa: CASGRDTGELFF
CDR3nt: TGCGCCAGCGGAAGAGATACCGGGGAGCTGTTTTTT

abundance: NA
j_gene: TRBJ2-3
v_gene: TRBV7-9
d_gene: NA
CDR3aa: CASSRGLPTQYF
CDR3nt: TGTGCCAGCAGCCGGGGCCTCCCCACGCAGTATTTT

abundance: few
j_gene: TRBJ2-7
v_gene: TRBV9
d_gene: NA
CDR3aa: CASSEAHAYEQYF
CDR3nt: TGTGCCAGCAGCGAAGCACATGCCTACGAGCAGTACTTC

abundance: NA
j_gene: TRBJ2-6
v_gene: TRBV12-3/TRBV12-4
d_gene: NA
CDR3aa: CASSPGTSSSGANVLTF
CDR3nt: TGTGCCAGCAGCCCCGGGACGTCAAGCTCTGGGGCCAACGTCCTGACTTTC

abundance: many
j_gene: TRBJ2-7
v_gene: TRBV4-2
d_gene: TRBD2
CDR3aa: CASSQAGSGGLYEQYF
CDR3nt: TGTGCCAGCAGCCAAGCGGGCAGCGGGGGGTTGTACGAGCAGTACTTC

abundance: few
j_gene: TRBJ1-2
v_gene: TRBV6-5
d_gene: TRBD1
CDR3aa: CASSADRAGYGYTF
CDR3nt: TGTGCCAGCAGTGCTGACAGGGCAGGCTATGGCTACACCTTC

abundance: few
j_gene: TRBJ1-6
v_gene: TRBV12-3/TRBV12-4
d_gene: NA
CDR3aa: CASSLGSGANSPLHF
CDR3nt: TGTGCCAGCAGTTTAGGGTCAGGAGCAAATTCACCCCTCCACTTT

abundance: NA
j_gene: TRBJ2-2
v_gene: TRBV7-9
d_gene: NA
CDR3aa: CASSYDSYTGELFF
CDR3nt: TGTGCCAGCAGCTACGACAGCTACACCGGGGAGCTGTTTTTT

abundance: many
j_gene: TRBJ1-5
v_gene: TRBV6-6
d_gene: NA
CDR3aa: CASTAGQISNQPQHF
CDR3nt: TGTGCCAGCACGGCAGGGCAAATTAGCAATCAGCCCCAGCATTTT

abundance: few
j_gene: TRBJ2-2
v_gene: TRBV11-3
d_gene: TRBD2
CDR3aa: CASSPRREDGELFF
CDR3nt: TGTGCCAGCAGCCCCCGCCGGGAGGACGGGGAGCTGTTTTTT

abundance: NA
j_gene: TRBJ2-1
v_gene: TRBV2
d_gene: TRBD2
CDR3aa: CASSENLAGGPVEQFF
CDR3nt: TGTGCCAGCAGTGAAAATTTGGCGGGAGGGCCCGTTGAGCAGTTCTTC

abundance: many
j_gene: TRBJ1-2
v_gene: TRBV19
d_gene: NA
CDR3aa: CATQGDYGYTF
CDR3nt: TGTGCCACACAGGGCGACTATGGCTACACCTTC

abundance: few
j_gene: TRBJ2-7
v_gene: TRBV7-9
d_gene: TRBD2
CDR3aa: CASSIGTRAYEQYF
CDR3nt: TGTGCCAGCAGCATCGGGACTAGGGCCTACGAGCAGTACTTC

abundance: NA
j_gene: TRBJ2-3
v_gene: TRBV11-3
d_gene: NA
CDR3aa: CASSQGGTADTQYF
CDR3nt: TGTGCCAGCAGCCAAGGAGGGACGGCAGATACGCAGTATTTT

abundance: NA
j_gene: TRBJ2-6
v_gene: TRBV5-4
d_gene: NA
CDR3aa: CASTPSGANVLTF
CDR3nt: TGTGCCAGCACCCCCTCTGGGGCCAACGTCCTGACTTTC

abundance: NA
j_gene: TRBJ2-7
v_gene: TRBV25-1
d_gene: NA
CDR3aa: CASSDRTGSYEQYF
CDR3nt: TGTGCCAGCAGTGATAGGACGGGCTCCTACGAGCAGTACTTC

abundance: few
j_gene: TRBJ2-1
v_gene: TRBV5-1
d_gene: TRBD2
CDR3aa: CASSLRTSSGNEQFF
CDR3nt: TGCGCCAGCAGCTTAAGGACTAGCTCTGGCAATGAGCAGTTCTTC

abundance: few
j_gene: TRBJ2-1
v_gene: TRBV7-9
d_gene: NA
CDR3aa: CASSLERGVNEQFF
CDR3nt: TGTGCCAGCAGCTTAGAGAGGGGGGTCAATGAGCAGTTCTTC

abundance: few
j_gene: TRBJ1-6
v_gene: TRBV7-2
d_gene: NA
CDR3aa: CASRPTTGPRRADNSPLHF
CDR3nt: TGTGCCAGCAGACCAACTACGGGCCCGCGAAGGGCTGATAATTCACCCCTCCACTTT

abundance: few
j_gene: TRBJ2-2
v_gene: TRBV29-1
d_gene: TRBD1
CDR3aa: CSVVGQGLNTGELFF
CDR3nt: TGCAGCGTTGTGGGACAGGGCCTGAACACCGGGGAGCTGTTTTTT

abundance: many
j_gene: TRBJ2-7
v_gene: TRBV28
d_gene: TRBD2
CDR3aa: CASSFTSGGASAEQYF
CDR3nt: TGTGCCAGCAGTTTCACTAGCGGGGGGGCCTCGGCCGAGCAGTACTTC

abundance: NA
j_gene: TRBJ2-7
v_gene: TRBV28
d_gene: NA
CDR3aa: CASRTARYEQYF
CDR3nt: TGTGCCAGCAGGACGGCCCGCTACGAGCAGTACTTC